What follows are 20 T cell receptor beta chains derived from one specimen sequenced in a study of breast tumors, draining lymph nodes, adjacent tissues. A single record per CDR3 protein comes from TCRdb applying MiXCR to the multiplex PCR reads. This sample yields over 250,000 distinct CDR3 sequences, of which 30% to 35% are seen a single time; over 0.95% belongs to the top ten. The lymph nodes were axillary draining lymph nodes from breast cancer patients. Sequenced: axillary lymph node tissue. These receptors were obtained from a female donor with breast cancer. Some clones in this sample may be carry-over from other donors' samples.

Comments on this clonotype: One end of the junction is discordant with germline, which a read error may explain. The V and J genes are TRBV20-1 and TRBJ1-6; 8 bases map to TRBD1. CDR1 and CDR2 (germline): DFQATT, SNEGSKA (reference sequence). The CDR3 sequence is 10 residues long. CDR3 sequence: CSSASRDRPF. CDR3 nucleotides: TGCAGTTCCGCCTCCCGGGACAGGCCCTTT.

A few counts support this clonotype. A read error is possible here, since a much larger clone lies one base away. The gene calls are TRBV20-1 and TRBJ1-2; D is unclear. The CDR3 runs 13 residues. Germline V CDR1 and CDR2: DFQATT, SNEGSKA (reference sequence). The CDR3: CSAPPPTGYAYTF. CDR3 nucleotide sequence: TGCAGTGCTCCCCCCCCGACGGGCTATGCCTACACCTTC.

This clonotype was found many times. This rearrangement joins TRBV10-2 to TRBJ1-3, with a tentative D call TRBD1 (6 bases). This CDR3 is 12 amino acids long. Trimming removed 9 bases at V and 5 bases at J, with 11 bases between. CDR1 and CDR2 (germline): WSHSY, SAAADI. The CDR3 here is CARQGKRNTIYF. The CDR3 DNA is TGCGCCAGACAGGGCAAGAGAAACACCATATATTTT.

This clonotype showed up many times. The chain employs TRBV19 and TRBJ2-1, with 7 bases fitting TRBD2. Per germline, CDR1 LNHDA and CDR2 SQIVND (reference sequence). J gave up 7 bases and V 3 bases, and 15 bases lay outside the gene matches. This CDR3 spans 17 amino acids. The CDR3 nucleotides are TGTGCCAGTAGTATCGCCATCCTAGCGGTTAAGAATAATGAGCAGTTCTTC. Protein sequence: CASSIAILAVKNNEQFF.

As concerns this clonotype: The conserved final phenylalanine or tryptophan is absent from the CDR3, which likely points to a read error. It is unclear where the CDR3 begins or ends on the DNA, so no DNA is shown, and the CDR3 is as TCRdb lists it. The V and J genes are TRBV12-3 or TRBV12-4 and TRBJ1-6. Ends included, the CDR3 has 15 residues. CDR3 region: CASSFWGMDNSPLRL.

In this sample, this clonotype turned up many times. The chain employs TRBV20-1 and TRBJ2-5, with D perhaps matching TRBD1 (5 bases). Germline V gene sequence: CDR1 DFQATT, CDR2 SNEGSKA (reference sequence). CDR3 length: 20 residues. Trimming took 0 bases from V and 3 from J, leaving 29 bases between them. The CDR3 region has the DNA TGCAGTGCTAGAGACGCCCCCCTAGGGGCGACGATGTTCCTAAAAGAGACCCAGTACTTC. It encodes CSARDAPLGATMFLKETQYF.

This clonotype occurred a few times. CDR3 sequence reads: CAWSIGANYGYTF. Written as DNA, the CDR3 is TGTGCCTGGAGCATCGGGGCTAACTATGGCTACACCTTC. V gene TRBV30 combines with J gene TRBJ1-2; unclear D gene. The CDR3 runs to 13 residues. Trimming shortened V by 3 bases and J by 0 bases, and 8 bases separated the two germline ends. Germline V gives CDR1 GTSNPN, CDR2 SVGIG (reference sequence).

This clonotype came up once. CDR3 in amino acids: CASSFRRDSTEAFF. CDR3 nucleotides: TGTGCCAGCAGTTTCCGAAGGGACAGCACTGAAGCTTTCTTT. V and J are TRBV6-5 and TRBJ1-1, with 7 nucleotides matching TRBD1. Germline V gives CDR1 MNHEY, CDR2 SVGAGI. This CDR3 has 14 residues. Trimming at V came to 4 bases and at J to 4 bases, leaving 6 bases not matched to a gene.

This clonotype was seen more than once but under ten times. A much bigger clone sits one base away, suggesting this may be a read error. This sequence joins TRBV5-1 and TRBJ2-1; D may be TRBD1 (6 bases). The length of the CDR3 is 13 residues. The germline CDR1 and CDR2 sequences are SGHRS and YFSETQ. For the CDR3, the DNA is TGCGCCAGCAGCTCCTCCTGGGACAATGACCAGTTCTTC. It is translated as CASSSSWDNDQFF.

This clonotype was detected ten times or more. The chain uses TRBV20-1 and TRBJ2-7; the D gene is possibly TRBD1 (6 bases). With 5 bases removed from V and 2 bases from J, the gap between germline ends came to 7 bases. Germline values: CDR1 DFQATT, CDR2 SNEGSKA (reference sequence). This CDR3 is 11 amino acids long. CDR3 sequence (DNA): TGCAGTGCTGAGGGGGCCTACGAGCAGTACTTC. The encoded protein is CSAEGAYEQYF.

The rearrangement links TRBV24-1 to TRBJ2-3, with D perhaps TRBD2 (6 bases). The CDR3 is 16 amino acids. Trimming pared 6 bases from V and 0 bases from J, leaving 15 bases between. From germline, CDR1 is KGHDR and CDR2 SFDVKD. The CDR3 DNA is TGTGCCACCAGTTTTAACACCGGGGGAAGCACAGATACGCAGTATTTT. Residues: CATSFNTGGSTDTQYF.

With respect to this clonotype: The junction shows a germline mismatch at one end, possibly a read error. The chain is built from TRBV12-3 or TRBV12-4 and TRBJ2-6; perhaps D is TRBD1 or TRBD2 (5 bases each). There are 12 residues in the CDR3. The CDR3 sequence is CASHSGADVLTF. The CDR3 region has the DNA TGTGCCAGCCACTCCGGGGCCGACGTCCTGACTTTC.

As regards this clonotype: A read error may be the cause here, since a much bigger clone is one base away. The J gene is TRBJ2-5, the V gene TRBV5-5; 9 bases agree with TRBD2. CDR3 length: 15 amino acids. Germline loops: CDR1 SGHKS, CDR2 YYEKEE (reference sequence). After removal of 1 base from V and 5 bases from J, the junction contained 6 bases not matched to a gene. The CDR3: CASSLWRAGGETQYF. The CDR3 DNA sequence: TGTGCCAGCAGCTTGTGGAGGGCGGGAGGGGAGACCCAGTACTTC.

This clonotype was detected ten times or more. The chain joins TRBV20-1 to TRBJ2-7; D gene uncertain. CDR3 length: 13 residues. Trimming pared 2 bases from V and 4 bases from J, leaving 12 bases between. Germline V CDR1 and CDR2: DFQATT, SNEGSKA (reference sequence). CDR3 DNA sequence: TGCAGTGCTAGAATCGGTGGAAGGTACGAGCAGTACTTC. As protein: CSARIGGRYEQYF.

This clonotype was seen ten or more times. This rearrangement joins TRBV7-3 to TRBJ2-7; 10 bases match TRBD2. This CDR3 comprises 14 residues. Germline values: CDR1 SGHTA, CDR2 FQGTGA. The junction had 6 bases not matched to a gene; V was cut back by 4 bases and J by 6 bases. The CDR3 nucleotides read TGTGCCAGCAGCTCGACCGGGACTAGCGTCGAGCAGTACTTC. Protein: CASSSTGTSVEQYF.

This clonotype was observed many times. The rearrangement links TRBV12-3 or TRBV12-4 to TRBJ2-5; 8 nucleotides match TRBD1. The ends lost 5 bases at V and 1 base at J; junction bases unmatched: 6. The CDR3 extends over 15 amino acids. Here the CDR3 reads CASSQQGDIQETQYF. CDR3 bases: TGTGCCAGCAGTCAACAGGGGGATATCCAAGAGACCCAGTACTTC.

Notes on this clonotype: A much larger clone lies a single base off, so this may be a read error. V is TRBV2 and J is TRBJ2-1; weak D call: TRBD2 (5 bases). The germline gives CDR1 SNHLY, CDR2 FYNNEI. This CDR3 spans 12 amino acids. The CDR3 nucleotides read TGTGTCAGCAGTGAGGAGGACGGGGAGCAGTTCTTC. Translation gives CVSSEEDGEQFF.

V usage is TRBV4-2 and J usage is TRBJ1-2; D gene ambiguous. Between the trimmed V and J ends, which lost 2 bases and 2 bases, there was a span of 12 bases. Germline V lookup: CDR1 LGHNA, CDR2 YNFKEQ. The CDR3 length is 15 residues. CDR3: CASSQSRAPNYGYTF. The DNA of the CDR3 is TGTGCCAGCAGCCAATCCCGGGCCCCCAACTATGGCTACACCTTC.

This clonotype has ten or more counts. The chain carries TRBV6-6 and TRBJ2-3; no reliable D call. The germline V gene encodes CDR1 MNHNY and CDR2 SVGAGI (reference sequence). The CDR3 consists of 13 residues. V was cut by 0 bases and J by 5 bases, with 6 bases left in between. CDR3 nucleotides: TGTGCCAGCAGTTACTCCGAGGAAGATACGCAGTATTTT. Its translation: CASSYSEEDTQYF.

This clonotype came up many times. The chain combines TRBV12-3 or TRBV12-4 with TRBJ1-2; D is possibly TRBD1 (5 bases). The CDR3 has 14 residues. V gave up 4 bases and J gave up 5 bases, with 14 bases separating them. The CDR3 nucleotides read TGTGCCAGCAGTTGGGGCAGGGCGGCGTATGGCTACACCTTC. It specifies CASSWGRAAYGYTF.